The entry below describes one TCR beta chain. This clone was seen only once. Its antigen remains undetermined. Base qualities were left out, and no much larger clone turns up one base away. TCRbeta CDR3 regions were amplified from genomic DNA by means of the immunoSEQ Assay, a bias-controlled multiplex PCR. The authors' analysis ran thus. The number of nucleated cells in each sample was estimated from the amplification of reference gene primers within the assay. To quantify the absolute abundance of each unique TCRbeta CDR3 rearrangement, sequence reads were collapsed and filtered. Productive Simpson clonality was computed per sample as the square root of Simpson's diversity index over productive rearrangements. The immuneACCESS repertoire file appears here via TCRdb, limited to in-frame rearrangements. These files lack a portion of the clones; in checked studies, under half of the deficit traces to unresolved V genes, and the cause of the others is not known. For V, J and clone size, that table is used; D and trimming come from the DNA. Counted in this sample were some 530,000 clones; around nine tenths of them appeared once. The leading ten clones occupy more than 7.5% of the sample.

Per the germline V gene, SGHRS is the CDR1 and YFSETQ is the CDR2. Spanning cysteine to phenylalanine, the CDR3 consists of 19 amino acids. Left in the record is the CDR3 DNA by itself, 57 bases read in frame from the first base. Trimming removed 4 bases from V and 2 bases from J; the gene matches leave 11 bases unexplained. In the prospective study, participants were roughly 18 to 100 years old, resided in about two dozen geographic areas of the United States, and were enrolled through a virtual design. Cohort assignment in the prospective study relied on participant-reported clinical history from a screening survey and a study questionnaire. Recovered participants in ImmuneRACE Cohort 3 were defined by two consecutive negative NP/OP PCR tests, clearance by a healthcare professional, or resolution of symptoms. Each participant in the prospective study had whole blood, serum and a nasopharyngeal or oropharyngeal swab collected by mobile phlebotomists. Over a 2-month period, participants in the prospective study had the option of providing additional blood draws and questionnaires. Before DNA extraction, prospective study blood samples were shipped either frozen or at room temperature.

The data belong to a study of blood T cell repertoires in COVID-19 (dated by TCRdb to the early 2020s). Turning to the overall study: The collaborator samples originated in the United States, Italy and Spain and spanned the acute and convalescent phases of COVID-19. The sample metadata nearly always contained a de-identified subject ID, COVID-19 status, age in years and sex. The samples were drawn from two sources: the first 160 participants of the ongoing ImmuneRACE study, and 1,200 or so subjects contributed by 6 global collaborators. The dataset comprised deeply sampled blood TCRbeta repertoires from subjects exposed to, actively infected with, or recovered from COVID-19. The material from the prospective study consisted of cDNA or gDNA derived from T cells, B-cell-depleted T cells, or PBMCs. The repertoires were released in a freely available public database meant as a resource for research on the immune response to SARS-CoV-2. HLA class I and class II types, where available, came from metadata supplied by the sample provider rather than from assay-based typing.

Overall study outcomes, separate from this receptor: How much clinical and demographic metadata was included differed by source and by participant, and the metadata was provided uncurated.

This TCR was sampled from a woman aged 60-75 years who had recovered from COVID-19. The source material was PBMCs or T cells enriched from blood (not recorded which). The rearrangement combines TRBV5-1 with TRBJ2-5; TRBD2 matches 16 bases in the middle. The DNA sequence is TGCGCCAGCAGCGGACGACCCCCGGGACTAGCGGGGGGGCAAGAGACCCAGTACTTC. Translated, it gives CASSGRPPGLAGGQETQYF.